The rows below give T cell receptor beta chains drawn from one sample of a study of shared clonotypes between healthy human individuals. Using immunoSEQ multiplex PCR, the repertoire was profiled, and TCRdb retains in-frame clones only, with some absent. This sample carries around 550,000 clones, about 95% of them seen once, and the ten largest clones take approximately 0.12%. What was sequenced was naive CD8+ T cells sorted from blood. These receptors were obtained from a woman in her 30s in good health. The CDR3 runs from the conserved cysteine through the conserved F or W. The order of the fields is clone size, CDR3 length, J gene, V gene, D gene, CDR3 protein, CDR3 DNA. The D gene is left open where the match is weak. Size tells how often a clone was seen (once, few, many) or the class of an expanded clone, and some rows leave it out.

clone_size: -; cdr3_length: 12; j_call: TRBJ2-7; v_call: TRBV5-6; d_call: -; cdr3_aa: CASSAGQFEQYF; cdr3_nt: TGTGCCAGCAGCGCAGGACAGTTCGAGCAGTACTTC
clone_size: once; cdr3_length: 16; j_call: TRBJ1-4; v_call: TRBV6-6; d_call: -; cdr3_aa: CASSPGYYGTNEKLFF; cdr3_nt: TGTGCCAGCAGCCCCGGATATTACGGGACTAATGAAAAACTGTTTTTT
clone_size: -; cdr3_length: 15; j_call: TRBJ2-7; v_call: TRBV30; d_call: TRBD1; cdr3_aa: CAWSVGTGAPYEQYF; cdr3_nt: TGTGCCTGGAGTGTCGGGACAGGGGCTCCCTACGAGCAGTACTTC
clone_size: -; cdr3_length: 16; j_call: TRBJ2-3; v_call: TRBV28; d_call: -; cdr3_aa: CASSTGSIAGRDTQYF; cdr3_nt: TGTGCCAGCAGTACGGGCTCGATTGCGGGGCGGGATACGCAGTATTTT
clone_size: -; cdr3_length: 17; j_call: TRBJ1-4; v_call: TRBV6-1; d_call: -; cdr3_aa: CASSEARGGPLNEKLFF; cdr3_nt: TGTGCCAGCAGTGAAGCGAGAGGAGGACCGTTGAACGAAAAACTGTTTTTT
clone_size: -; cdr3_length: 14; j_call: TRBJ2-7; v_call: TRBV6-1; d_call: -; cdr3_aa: CASSELPGLDEQYF; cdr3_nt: TGTGCCAGCAGTGAATTGCCAGGGTTGGACGAGCAGTACTTC
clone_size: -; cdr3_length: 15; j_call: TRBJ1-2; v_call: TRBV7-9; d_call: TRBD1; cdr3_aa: CASSWSGTGDYGYTF; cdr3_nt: TGTGCCAGCAGCTGGTCCGGGACAGGCGACTATGGCTACACCTTC
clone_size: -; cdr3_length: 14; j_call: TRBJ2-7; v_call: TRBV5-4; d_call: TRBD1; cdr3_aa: CASSHVGQGNEQYF; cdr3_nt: TGTGCCAGCAGCCACGTGGGACAGGGGAACGAGCAGTACTTC
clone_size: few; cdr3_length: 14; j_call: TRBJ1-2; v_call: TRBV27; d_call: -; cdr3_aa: CASSPTDRNYGYTF; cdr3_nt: TGTGCCAGCAGCCCGACCGACAGGAACTATGGCTACACCTTC
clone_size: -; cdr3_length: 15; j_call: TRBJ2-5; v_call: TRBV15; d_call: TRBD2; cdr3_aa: CATSQTSGLQETQYF; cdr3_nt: TGTGCCACCAGCCAGACTAGCGGGCTCCAAGAGACCCAGTACTTC
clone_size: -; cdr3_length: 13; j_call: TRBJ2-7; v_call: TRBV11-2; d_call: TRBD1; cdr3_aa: CASSLGTVVEQYF; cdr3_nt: TGTGCCAGCAGCTTGGGGACAGTCGTCGAGCAGTACTTC
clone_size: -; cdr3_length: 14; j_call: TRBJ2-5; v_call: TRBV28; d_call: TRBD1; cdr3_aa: CASRSTGGAETQYF; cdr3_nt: TGTGCCAGCAGATCTACAGGGGGCGCGGAGACCCAGTACTTC